Listed below are T cell receptor beta chains from one sample, sequenced in a study of blood T cells in healthy people across ages. TCRdb fed the 5' RACE reads into MiXCR, producing one record per CDR3 protein. The sample shows approximately 1.5 million distinct CDR3 sequences, approximately 42% of them seen only once. Sample: blood. The origin of the receptors is a woman under 30 in good health. CDR3s include the opening cysteine and the closing phenylalanine or tryptophan. D genes are given only for firm matches. The size entry is marked missing in some rows and otherwise reads once, few, many or a size class.

CDR3aa,CDR3nt,d_gene,abundance,j_gene,v_gene
CASSYGSNNEKLFF,TGCGCCAGCAGTTATGGGTCTAATAATGAAAAACTGTTTTTT,NA,few,TRBJ1-4,TRBV5-1
CASSEGPAGTYEQYF,TGTGCCAGCAGTGAGGGCCCAGCGGGGACCTACGAGCAGTACTTC,TRBD2,once,TRBJ2-7,TRBV2
CASSFGAGTDTQYF,TGTGCCAGCAGCTTCGGGGCAGGCACAGATACGCAGTATTTT,NA,many,TRBJ2-3,TRBV7-2
CASSVGQGIENTEAFF,TGTGCCAGCAGCGTCGGACAGGGGATTGAGAACACTGAAGCTTTCTTT,TRBD1,NA,TRBJ1-1,TRBV6-2/TRBV6-3
CASSLLGGDPAFF,TGTGCCAGCAGCTTACTTGGGGGAGATCCAGCTTTCTTT,NA,NA,TRBJ1-1,TRBV7-9
CSASGRDSGANVLTF,TGCAGTGCTAGCGGGAGGGACTCTGGGGCCAACGTCCTGACTTTC,TRBD2,few,TRBJ2-6,TRBV20-1
CASSFRAGLRDGYTF,TGTGCCAGCAGCTTTCGGGCAGGCCTTCGGGATGGCTACACCTTC,NA,few,TRBJ1-2,TRBV5-6
CASSPGGSGTNVLTF,TGTGCCAGTAGCCCGGGAGGTTCTGGGACCAACGTCCTGACTTTC,TRBD2,NA,TRBJ2-6,TRBV19
CASSRRGLAGGMDIQYF,TGCGCCAGCAGCCGACGGGGACTAGCGGGGGGTATGGACATTCAGTACTTC,TRBD2,NA,TRBJ2-4,TRBV4-1
CASSSIREAFF,TGTGCCAGCAGCTCCATCCGCGAAGCTTTCTTT,NA,NA,TRBJ1-1,TRBV7-8
CASSYRGQGFWRQPQHF,TGTGCCAGCAGTTATCGGGGACAGGGGTTCTGGAGGCAGCCCCAGCATTTT,TRBD1,few,TRBJ1-5,TRBV6-2/TRBV6-3
CASSQPVSQGGIRQPQHF,TGCGCCAGCAGCCAACCCGTTTCACAGGGGGGAATACGACAGCCCCAGCATTTT,TRBD1,NA,TRBJ1-5,TRBV5-1
CASELSGGPGAFF,TGTGCTAGTGAACTAAGCGGGGGGCCCGGCGCGTTCTTC,TRBD2,many,TRBJ2-1,TRBV12-5
CASRILAKNIQYF,TGTGCCAGCAGGATATTAGCCAAAAACATTCAGTACTTC,NA,few,TRBJ2-4,TRBV2
CASERRSTDTQYF,TGTGCCAGCGAGAGGAGGAGCACAGATACGCAGTATTTT,NA,NA,TRBJ2-3,TRBV2
CASSSGASQKLFF,TGTGCCAGCAGCTCCGGGGCCTCCCAAAAACTGTTTTTT,NA,few,TRBJ1-4,TRBV7-2
CSAEGDRGSSYEQYF,TGCAGCGCTGAAGGGGACAGGGGGAGCTCCTACGAGCAGTACTTC,TRBD1,NA,TRBJ2-7,TRBV29-1
CASSQDPGAGNQYEQYF,TGCGCCAGCAGCCAAGATCCGGGGGCAGGGAATCAATACGAGCAGTACTTC,NA,NA,TRBJ2-7,TRBV4-1
CASSPVATNEKLFF,TGTGCCAGCAGCCCGGTAGCAACTAATGAAAAACTGTTTTTT,NA,NA,TRBJ1-4,TRBV5-5
CASSLLLAGAYNEQYF,TGTGCCAGCAGCTTACTTTTAGCGGGGGCCTACAATGAGCAGTACTTC,TRBD2,NA,TRBJ2-7,TRBV7-2
CASSSSRTQETQYF,TGTGCCAGCAGCTCCTCCCGGACACAAGAGACCCAGTACTTC,NA,few,TRBJ2-5,TRBV7-9
CSAWTSDAYEQYF,TGCAGTGCATGGACTAGCGATGCGTACGAGCAGTACTTC,TRBD2,few,TRBJ2-7,TRBV20-1
CASSLRGFSGLIEQFF,TGTGCCAGCAGCTTAAGGGGTTTTTCGGGGCTCATTGAGCAGTTCTTC,NA,NA,TRBJ2-1,TRBV7-9
CASSLVALGTDEQYF,TGTGCCAGCAGCTTAGTCGCCCTGGGTACGGACGAGCAGTACTTC,NA,few,TRBJ2-7,TRBV7-2
CASTDGPRQGTSPLHF,TGTGCCAGCACCGACGGCCCTCGACAGGGTACTTCACCCCTCCACTTT,TRBD1,NA,TRBJ1-6,TRBV6-5
CASRLAAITDTQYF,TGTGCCAGCAGGCTAGCGGCGATCACAGATACGCAGTATTTT,TRBD2,few,TRBJ2-3,TRBV27
CASSYSTGLKLFF,TGTGCCAGCAGTTACTCGACAGGCCTAAAACTGTTTTTT,NA,few,TRBJ1-4,TRBV6-5
CASSLRTAHNEKLFF,TGTGCCAGCAGCCTCAGGACAGCCCATAATGAAAAACTGTTTTTT,NA,few,TRBJ1-4,TRBV7-2
CASSYRGGDSSYNEQFF,TGTGCCAGCAGTTACCGAGGCGGGGACAGCTCCTACAATGAGCAGTTCTTC,NA,NA,TRBJ2-1,TRBV6-6
CASSVRQGKYGYTF,TGTGCCAGCAGTGTGCGGCAGGGGAAGTATGGCTACACCTTC,NA,NA,TRBJ1-2,TRBV12-3/TRBV12-4
CASSFTGSSPYEQYF,TGTGCCAGCAGCTTTACAGGCTCTAGCCCCTACGAGCAGTACTTC,NA,NA,TRBJ2-7,TRBV7-6
CASSFPVGTSGRHSSYNEQYF,TGTGCCAGCAGCTTCCCCGTCGGGACTAGCGGGAGACATAGCTCCTACAATGAGCAGTACTTC,TRBD2,NA,TRBJ2-7,TRBV7-3
CASSQGVSGRWQYF,TGTGCCAGCAGCCAAGGGGTTAGCGGGAGGTGGCAGTACTTC,TRBD2,NA,TRBJ2-5,TRBV14
CASSRDNEQYF,TGTGCCAGCAGCCGAGACAATGAGCAGTACTTC,NA,few,TRBJ2-5,TRBV9
CASSPTSGGSNEQFF,TGTGCTAGCAGTCCAACTAGCGGGGGGAGCAATGAGCAGTTCTTC,TRBD2,once,TRBJ2-1,TRBV7-7
CSVGKGQEGGYTF,TGCAGCGTTGGGAAAGGACAGGAGGGTGGCTACACCTTC,TRBD1,few,TRBJ1-2,TRBV29-1
CASSSGLAGPAITDTQYF,TGCGCCAGCAGCTCCGGACTAGCGGGCCCAGCAATCACAGATACGCAGTATTTT,TRBD2,few,TRBJ2-3,TRBV5-1
CASSSLSIGPYGYTF,TGTGCCAGCAGCTCCCTTAGTATCGGGCCCTATGGCTACACCTTC,NA,NA,TRBJ1-2,TRBV7-2
CVSSKQGGEQFF,TGTGTCAGCAGTAAACAGGGAGGTGAGCAGTTCTTC,NA,NA,TRBJ2-1,TRBV27
CASRLTSPTDTQYF,TGTGCCAGCAGGCTGACTAGCCCCACAGATACGCAGTATTTT,TRBD2,many,TRBJ2-3,TRBV28
CASRSDSNKNIQYF,TGCGCCAGCAGGTCTGACAGCAACAAAAACATTCAGTACTTC,NA,NA,TRBJ2-4,TRBV5-1
CASSSEVSIRSSPLHF,TGTGCCAGCAGCTCTGAGGTCTCAATACGTAGTTCACCCCTCCACTTT,NA,NA,TRBJ1-6,TRBV7-2
CSGGDMAYNEQFF,TGCAGCGGGGGGGACATGGCCTACAATGAGCAGTTCTTC,NA,few,TRBJ2-1,TRBV29-1
CASSYRVPETQYF,TGTGCCAGCAGTTACAGGGTGCCGGAGACCCAGTACTTC,NA,NA,TRBJ2-5,TRBV6-5
CASSIGRRLLRDGYTF,TGCGCCAGCAGCATCGGACGGAGACTCCTTCGGGATGGCTACACCTTC,NA,NA,TRBJ1-2,TRBV5-1
CATGLTGTNEQFF,TGTGCCACCGGACTAACGGGGACCAATGAGCAGTTCTTC,NA,NA,TRBJ2-1,TRBV24-1
CASSIAPEVEAQYF,TGCGCCAGCAGCATAGCCCCGGAGGTGGAGGCCCAGTACTTC,NA,NA,TRBJ2-5,TRBV5-1
CASSPLASYNEQYF,TGTGCCAGCAGCCCTCTAGCTTCCTACAATGAGCAGTACTTC,NA,NA,TRBJ2-5,TRBV27
CASSYQAKRDTQYF,TGTGCCAGCAGTTACCAGGCCAAGAGAGATACGCAGTATTTT,NA,few,TRBJ2-3,TRBV6-2/TRBV6-3
CASSRTHGGVPYNEQFF,TGTGCCAGCAGCCGGACCCACGGTGGAGTCCCCTACAATGAGCAGTTCTTC,NA,NA,TRBJ2-1,TRBV11-2